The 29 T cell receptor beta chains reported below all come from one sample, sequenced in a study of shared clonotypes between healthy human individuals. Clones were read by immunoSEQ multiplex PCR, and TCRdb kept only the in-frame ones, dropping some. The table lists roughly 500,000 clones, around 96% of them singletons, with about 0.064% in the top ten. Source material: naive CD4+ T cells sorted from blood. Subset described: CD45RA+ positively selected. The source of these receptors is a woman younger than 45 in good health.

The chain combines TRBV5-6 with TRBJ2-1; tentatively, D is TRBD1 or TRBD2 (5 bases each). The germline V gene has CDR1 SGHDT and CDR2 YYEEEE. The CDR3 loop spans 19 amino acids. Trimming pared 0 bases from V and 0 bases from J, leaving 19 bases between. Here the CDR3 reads CASSLGGYGGRGSYNEQFF. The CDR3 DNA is TGTGCCAGCAGCTTGGGGGGCTATGGTGGGAGAGGCTCCTACAATGAGCAGTTCTTC. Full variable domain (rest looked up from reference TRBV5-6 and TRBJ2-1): DAGVTQSPTHLIKTRGQQVTLRCSPKSGHDTVSWYQQALGQGPQFIFQYYEEEERQRGNFPDRFSGHQFPNYSSELNVNALLLGDSALYLCASSLGGYGGRGSYNEQFFGPGTRLTVL.

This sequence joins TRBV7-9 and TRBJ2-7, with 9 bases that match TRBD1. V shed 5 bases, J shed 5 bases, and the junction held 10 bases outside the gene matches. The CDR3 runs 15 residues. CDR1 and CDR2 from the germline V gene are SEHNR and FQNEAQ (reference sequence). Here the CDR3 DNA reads TGTGCCAGCAGCACCCCGGGACAGGGCCGCGACGAGCAGTACTTC. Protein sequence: CASSTPGQGRDEQYF.

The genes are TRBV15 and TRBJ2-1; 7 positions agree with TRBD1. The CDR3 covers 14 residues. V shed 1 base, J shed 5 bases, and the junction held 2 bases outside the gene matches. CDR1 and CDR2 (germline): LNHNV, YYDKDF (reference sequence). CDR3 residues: CATSRGQGDNEQFF. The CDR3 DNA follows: TGTGCCACCAGCAGAGGACAGGGAGACAATGAGCAGTTCTTC. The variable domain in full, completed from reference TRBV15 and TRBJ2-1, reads DAMVIQNPRYQVTQFGKPVTLSCSQTLNHNVMYWYQQKSSQAPKLLFHYYDKDFNNEADTPDNFQSRRPNTSFCFLDIRSPGLGDTAMYLCATSRGQGDNEQFFGPGTRLTVL.

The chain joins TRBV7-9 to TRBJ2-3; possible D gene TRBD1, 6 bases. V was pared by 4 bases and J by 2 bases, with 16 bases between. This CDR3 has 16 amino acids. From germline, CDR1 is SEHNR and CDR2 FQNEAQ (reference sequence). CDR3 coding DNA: TGTGCCAGCAGCTCTAGGGACATCAGAGACACAGATACGCAGTATTTT. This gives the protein CASSSRDIRDTDTQYF. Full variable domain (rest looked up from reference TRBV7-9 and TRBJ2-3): DTGVSQNPRHKITKRGQNVTFRCDPISEHNRLYWYRQTLGQGPEFLTYFQNEAQLEKSRLLSDRFSAERPKGSFSTLEIQRTEQGDSAMYLCASSSRDIRDTDTQYFGPGTRLTVL.

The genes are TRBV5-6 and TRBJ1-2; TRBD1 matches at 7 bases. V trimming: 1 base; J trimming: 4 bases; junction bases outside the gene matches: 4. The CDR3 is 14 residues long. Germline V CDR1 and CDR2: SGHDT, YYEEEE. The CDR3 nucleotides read TGTGCCAGCAGCTTGAGGGACAGAGGCTATGGCTACACCTTC. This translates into CASSLRDRGYGYTF.

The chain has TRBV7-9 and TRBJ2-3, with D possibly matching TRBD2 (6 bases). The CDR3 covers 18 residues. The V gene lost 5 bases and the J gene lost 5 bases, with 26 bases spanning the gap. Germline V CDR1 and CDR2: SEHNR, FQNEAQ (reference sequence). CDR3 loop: CASSPSNVNGSRRDTQYF. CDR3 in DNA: TGTGCCAGCAGCCCTTCAAACGTTAACGGGAGTCGGAGAGATACGCAGTATTTT.

CDR3: CASKGTTMSTGELFF. The CDR3 bases are TGTGCCAGTAAGGGGACTACGATGAGTACCGGGGAGCTGTTTTTT. V is TRBV19 and J is TRBJ2-2; TRBD2 aligns across 7 bases. This CDR3 has 15 amino acids. CDR1 and CDR2 from the germline V gene are LNHDA and SQIVND (reference sequence). The V and J ends lost 7 bases and 5 bases, in that order; junction bases with no gene match: 10. Full variable domain (missing parts from reference TRBV19 and TRBJ2-2): DGGITQSPKYLFRKEGQNVTLSCEQNLNHDAMYWYRQDPGQGLRLIYYSQIVNDFQKGDIAEGYSVSREKKESFPLTVTSAQKNPTAFYLCASKGTTMSTGELFFGEGSRLTVL.

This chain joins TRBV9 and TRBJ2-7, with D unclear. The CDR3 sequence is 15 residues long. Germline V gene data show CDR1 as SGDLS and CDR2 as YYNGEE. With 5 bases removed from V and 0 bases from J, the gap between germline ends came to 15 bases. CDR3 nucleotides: TGTGCCAGCAGTCCAGACGAAGTTGCCTCCTACGAGCAGTACTTC. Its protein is CASSPDEVASYEQYF.

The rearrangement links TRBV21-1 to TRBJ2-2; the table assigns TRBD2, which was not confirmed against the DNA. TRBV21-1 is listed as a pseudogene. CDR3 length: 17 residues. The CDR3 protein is CASSTKGKAGVPGELFF. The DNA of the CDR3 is TGTGCCAGCAGCACCAAGGGTAAAGCGGGAGTACCCGGGGAGCTGTTTTTT.

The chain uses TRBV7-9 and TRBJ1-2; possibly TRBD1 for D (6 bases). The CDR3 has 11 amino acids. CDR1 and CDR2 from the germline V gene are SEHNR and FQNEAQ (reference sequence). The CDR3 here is CAVGGLSGYTF. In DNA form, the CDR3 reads TGTGCAGTAGGGGGGCTGAGTGGCTACACCTTC.

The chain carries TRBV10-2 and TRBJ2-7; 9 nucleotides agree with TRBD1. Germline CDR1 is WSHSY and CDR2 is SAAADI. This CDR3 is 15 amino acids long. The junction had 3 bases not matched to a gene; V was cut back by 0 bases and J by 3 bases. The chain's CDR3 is CASSESHRGHYEQYF. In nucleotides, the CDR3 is TGCGCCAGCAGTGAGTCACACAGGGGGCACTACGAGCAGTACTTC.

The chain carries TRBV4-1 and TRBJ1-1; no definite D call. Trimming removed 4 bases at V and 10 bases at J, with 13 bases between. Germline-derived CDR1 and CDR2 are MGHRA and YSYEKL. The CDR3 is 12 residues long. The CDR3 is CASSPHGPGAFF. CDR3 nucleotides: TGCGCCAGCAGCCCCCACGGCCCCGGAGCTTTCTTT.

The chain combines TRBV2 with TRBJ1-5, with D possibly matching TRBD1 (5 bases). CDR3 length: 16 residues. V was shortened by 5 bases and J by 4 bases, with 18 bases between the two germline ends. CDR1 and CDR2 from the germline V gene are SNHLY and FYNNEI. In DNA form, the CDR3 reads TGTGCCAGCAGTCGACAGACCGTTAAGGGGAATCAGCCCCAGCATTTT. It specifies CASSRQTVKGNQPQHF.

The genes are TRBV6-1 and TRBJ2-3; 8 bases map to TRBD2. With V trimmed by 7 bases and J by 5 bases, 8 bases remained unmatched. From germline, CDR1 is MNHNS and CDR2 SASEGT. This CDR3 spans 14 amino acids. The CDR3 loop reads CASTTGGPLDTQYF. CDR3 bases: TGTGCCAGCACAACGGGAGGGCCTTTAGATACGCAGTATTTT.

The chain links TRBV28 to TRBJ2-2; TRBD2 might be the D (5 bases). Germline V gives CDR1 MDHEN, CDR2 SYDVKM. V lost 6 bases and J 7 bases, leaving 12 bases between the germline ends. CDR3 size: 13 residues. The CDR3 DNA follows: TGTGCCAGCAGAAGGGAGTTGGTCGGGGAGCTGTTTTTT. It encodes CASRRELVGELFF.

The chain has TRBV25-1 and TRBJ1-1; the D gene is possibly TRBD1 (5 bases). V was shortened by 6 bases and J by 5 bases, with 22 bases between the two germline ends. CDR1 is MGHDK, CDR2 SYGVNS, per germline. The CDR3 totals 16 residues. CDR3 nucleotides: TGTGCCAGCAGGGGGGTTGCTACAGGATTAGATACTGAAGCTTTCTTT. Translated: CASRGVATGLDTEAFF. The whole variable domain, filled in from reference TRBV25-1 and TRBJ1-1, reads EADIYQTPRYLVIGTGKKITLECSQTMGHDKMYWYQQDPGMELHLIHYSYGVNSTEKGDLSSESTVSRIRTEHFPLTLESARPSHTSQYLCASRGVATGLDTEAFFGQGTRLTVV.

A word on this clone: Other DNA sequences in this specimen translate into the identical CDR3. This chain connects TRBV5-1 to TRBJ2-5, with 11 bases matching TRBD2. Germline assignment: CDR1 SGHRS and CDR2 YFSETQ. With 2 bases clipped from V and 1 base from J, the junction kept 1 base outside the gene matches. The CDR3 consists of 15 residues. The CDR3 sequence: CASSFGTSGQETQYF. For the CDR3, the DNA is TGCGCCAGCAGCTTCGGGACTAGCGGCCAAGAGACCCAGTACTTC.

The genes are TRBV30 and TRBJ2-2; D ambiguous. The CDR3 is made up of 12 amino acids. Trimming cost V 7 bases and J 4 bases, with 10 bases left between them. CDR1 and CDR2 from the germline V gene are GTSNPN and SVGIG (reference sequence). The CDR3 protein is CASRPGTGELFF. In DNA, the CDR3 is TGTGCCTCACGTCCGGGCACCGGGGAGCTGTTTTTT.

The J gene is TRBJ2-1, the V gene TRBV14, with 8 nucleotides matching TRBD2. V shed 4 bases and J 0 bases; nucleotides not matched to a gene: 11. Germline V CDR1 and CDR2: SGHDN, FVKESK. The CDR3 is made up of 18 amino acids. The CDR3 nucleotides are TGTGCCAGCAGCCTGGGGCTGAGCGGGAGACGCTCCTACAATGAGCAGTTCTTC. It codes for CASSLGLSGRRSYNEQFF.

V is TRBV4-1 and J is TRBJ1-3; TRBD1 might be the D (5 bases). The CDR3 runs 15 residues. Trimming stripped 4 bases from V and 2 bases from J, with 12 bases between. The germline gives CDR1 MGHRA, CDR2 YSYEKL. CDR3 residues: CASSRTTGAGNTIYF. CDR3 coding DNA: TGCGCCAGCAGCCGGACAACGGGAGCTGGAAACACCATATATTTT.

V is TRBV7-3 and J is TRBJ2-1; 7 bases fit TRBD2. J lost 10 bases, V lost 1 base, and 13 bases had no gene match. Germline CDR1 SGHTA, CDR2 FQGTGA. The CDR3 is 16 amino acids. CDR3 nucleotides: TGTGCCAGCAGCTTAAGAAGGTCTAGCGGTAGAGGCGAGCAGTTCTTC. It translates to CASSLRRSSGRGEQFF.

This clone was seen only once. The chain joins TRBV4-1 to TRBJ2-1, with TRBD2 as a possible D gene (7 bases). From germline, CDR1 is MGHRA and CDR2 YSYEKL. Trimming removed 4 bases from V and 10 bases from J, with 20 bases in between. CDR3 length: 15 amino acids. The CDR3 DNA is TGCGCCAGCAGCCCGAGGATGACAGAGGGGGGGGAGCAGTTCTTC. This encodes CASSPRMTEGGEQFF.

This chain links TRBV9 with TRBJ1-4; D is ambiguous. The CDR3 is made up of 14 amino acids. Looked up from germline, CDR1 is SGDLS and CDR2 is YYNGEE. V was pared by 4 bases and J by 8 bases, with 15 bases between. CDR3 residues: CASSQTIVGEKLFF. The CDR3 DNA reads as TGTGCCAGCAGCCAAACAATCGTGGGGGAAAAACTGTTTTTT.

CDR3 nucleotide sequence: TGTGCCAGCTCAGCCGAAACAGGGGGTCAGCCCCAGCATTTT. Protein: CASSAETGGQPQHF. The gene calls are TRBV18 and TRBJ1-5; TRBD1 matches at 8 bases. From germline, CDR1 is KGHSH and CDR2 LQKENI. The CDR3 sequence is 14 residues long. V was clipped by 5 bases and J by 6 bases; unmatched bases: 6.

The CDR3: CASSGGGSAIAEAFF. DNA of the CDR3: TGTGCCAGCAGTGGCGGGGGGTCGGCTATCGCTGAAGCTTTCTTT. The gene calls are TRBV28 and TRBJ1-1; tentatively, D is TRBD1 (5 bases). The CDR3 runs to 15 residues. Germline V gene sequence: CDR1 MDHEN, CDR2 SYDVKM. Trimming left V 5 bases short and J 6 bases short, with 19 bases between.

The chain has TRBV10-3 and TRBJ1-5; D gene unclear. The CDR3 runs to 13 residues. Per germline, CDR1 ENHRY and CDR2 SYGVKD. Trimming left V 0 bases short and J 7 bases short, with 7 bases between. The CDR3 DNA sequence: TGTGCCATCAGTGAGTCGCCGGGGCAGCCCCAGCATTTT. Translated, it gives CAISESPGQPQHF.

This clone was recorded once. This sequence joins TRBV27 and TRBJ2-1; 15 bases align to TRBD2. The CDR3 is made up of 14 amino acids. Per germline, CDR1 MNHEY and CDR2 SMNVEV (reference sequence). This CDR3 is CASAGLAGGNEQFF. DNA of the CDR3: TGTGCTTCGGCCGGACTAGCGGGAGGGAATGAGCAGTTCTTC.

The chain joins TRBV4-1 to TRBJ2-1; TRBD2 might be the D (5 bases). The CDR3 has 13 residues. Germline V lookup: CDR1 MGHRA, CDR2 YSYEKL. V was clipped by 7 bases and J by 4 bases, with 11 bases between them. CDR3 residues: CASMGRKYNEQFF. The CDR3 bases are TGCGCCAGCATGGGGAGAAAGTACAATGAGCAGTTCTTC.

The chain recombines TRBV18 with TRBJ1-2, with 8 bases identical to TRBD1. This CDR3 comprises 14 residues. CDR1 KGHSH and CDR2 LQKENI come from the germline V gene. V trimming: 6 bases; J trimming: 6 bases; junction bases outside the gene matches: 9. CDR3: CASSPKQGADGYTF. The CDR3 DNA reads TGTGCCAGCTCTCCAAAGCAGGGGGCGGATGGCTACACCTTC.